This passage covers 27 T cell receptor beta chains from one sample sequenced in a study of blood T cell repertoires in COVID-19 (dated by TCRdb to 2020 to 2021). The library was made by the immunoSEQ multiplex PCR assay. Not all clones reach the TCRdb copy of this immuneACCESS table, which keeps in-frame sequences only. Checked studies attribute under half of the gap to unresolved V genes and leave the rest unexplained. This sample comprises 75,000 to 90,000 clones, about 80% of them detected only once. The ten largest account for around 12% of the sample. The specimen was peripheral blood. Receptors originate from a woman between 35 and 50 years old with active or convalescent COVID-19.

This clone was seen only a few times. The chain recombines TRBV28 with TRBJ1-1, with 7 bases aligning to TRBD1. The germline V gene has CDR1 MDHEN and CDR2 SYDVKM. This CDR3 is built from 13 residues. Trimming removed 11 bases from V and 5 bases from J; junction bases left unmatched: 11. CDR3 in amino acids: CAGRTGGGTEAFF. CDR3 nucleotides: TGTGCCGGACGGACAGGTGGGGGGACTGAAGCTTTCTTT.

The chain has TRBV12-3 or TRBV12-4 and TRBJ2-1, with D unclear. V was trimmed by 2 bases and J by 3 bases, leaving 5 bases between them. The CDR3 extends over 13 amino acids. The CDR3 region is CASSLRVYNEQFF. The CDR3 bases are TGTGCCAGCAGTTTACGAGTCTACAATGAGCAGTTCTTC.

The gene calls are TRBV28 and TRBJ2-7; possible D gene TRBD2, 5 bases. The germline V and J ends were trimmed by 2 bases and 3 bases, with 14 bases remaining between them. This CDR3 region has 15 residues. Per the germline V gene, CDR1 is MDHEN and CDR2 is SYDVKM. The CDR3 loop is CASSLAGSSYYEQYF. The CDR3, as DNA: TGTGCCAGCAGTTTAGCGGGCAGCAGCTACTACGAGCAGTACTTC.

This chain joins TRBV27 and TRBJ2-7, with D possibly being TRBD2 (5 bases). The germline gives CDR1 MNHEY, CDR2 SMNVEV (reference sequence). The CDR3 runs 13 residues. V lost 5 bases to trimming and J lost 3 bases, with 11 bases between them. The CDR3: CASSPSGDYEQYF. The CDR3 coding sequence is TGTGCCAGCAGTCCATCCGGGGACTACGAGCAGTACTTC.

The sample holds a few counts of this clone. V and J are TRBV11-2 and TRBJ2-7, with a tentative D call TRBD1 (6 bases). Germline V gene data show CDR1 as SGHAT and CDR2 as FQNNGV. V lost 5 bases, J lost 5 bases, and 19 bases lay in between. This CDR3 spans 15 amino acids. The CDR3 protein is CASSPQRYRVHEQYF. DNA of the CDR3: TGTGCCAGCAGCCCGCAGCGATACAGGGTCCACGAGCAGTACTTC.

This clone was found once. The chain is built from TRBV30 and TRBJ1-1; D is ambiguous. The V gene lost 3 bases and the J gene lost 3 bases, with 8 bases spanning the gap. From germline, CDR1 is GTSNPN and CDR2 SVGIG (reference sequence). CDR3 length: 12 residues. CDR3 in DNA: TGTGCCTGGAGAGCCGGGGACACTGAAGCTTTCTTT. Protein sequence: CAWRAGDTEAFF.

This clone was seen a single time. The chain carries TRBV19 and TRBJ1-2, with unresolved D. The CDR3 sequence is 12 residues long. CDR1 is LNHDA and CDR2 is SQIVND in the germline V gene (reference sequence). Trimming pared 6 bases from V and 7 bases from J, leaving 12 bases between. CDR3 nucleotide sequence: TGTGCCAGTAGCAAATCAGGATTTGGCTACACCTTC. Protein: CASSKSGFGYTF.

This clone was seen more than once but under ten times. This sequence joins TRBV7-9 and TRBJ1-2; tentatively, D is TRBD1 (5 bases). The CDR3 length is 15 residues. V dropped 1 base and J dropped 6 bases, with 15 bases sitting between them. CDR1 is SEHNR and CDR2 is FQNEAQ in the germline V gene (reference sequence). The DNA for the CDR3 is TGTGCCAGCAGCTTAGGGGCAGGGAGGAGGGATGGCTACACCTTC. This sequence encodes CASSLGAGRRDGYTF.

The chain couples TRBV27 to TRBJ1-6, with TRBD1 as a possible D gene (6 bases). This CDR3 has 15 amino acids. Trimming shortened V by 2 bases and J by 9 bases, and 14 bases separated the two germline ends. CDR1 MNHEY and CDR2 SMNVEV come from the germline V gene (reference sequence). The CDR3 DNA follows: TGTGCCAGCAGTTTACGTCAGGGGTTAGGTTCACCCCTCCACTTT. Its protein is CASSLRQGLGSPLHF.

V gene TRBV5-1 combines with J gene TRBJ2-7, with 9 bases identical to TRBD2. Germline CDR1 is SGHRS and CDR2 is YFSETQ. The CDR3 sequence is 16 residues long. V gave up 0 bases and J gave up 3 bases; unmatched junction bases: 7. CDR3 protein: CASSLAPGLAFYEQYF. The CDR3 DNA sequence: TGCGCCAGCAGCTTGGCCCCGGGACTAGCTTTCTACGAGCAGTACTTC. The full variable domain, rest sourced from reference TRBV5-1 and TRBJ2-7, is KAGVTQTPRYLIKTRGQQVTLSCSPISGHRSVSWYQQTPGQGLQFLFEYFSETQRNKGNFPGRFSGRQFSNSRSEMNVSTLELGDSALYLCASSLAPGLAFYEQYFGPGTRLTVT.

The rearrangement joins TRBV27 to TRBJ2-7; maybe TRBD2 (5 bases). This CDR3 has 12 residues. The V end was cut by 4 bases, the J end by 3 bases, with 7 bases between. Germline lookup yields CDR1 MNHEY and CDR2 SMNVEV (reference sequence). The CDR3 is CASSSRGYEQYF. In DNA form, the CDR3 reads TGTGCCAGCAGTTCCCGGGGCTACGAGCAGTACTTC.

This chain joins TRBV7-9 and TRBJ2-2; a possible D gene is TRBD2 (5 bases). CDR1 and CDR2 (germline): SEHNR, FQNEAQ (reference sequence). This CDR3 contains 16 residues. V lost 3 bases to trimming and J lost 2 bases, with 13 bases between them. The CDR3 is CASSFYPGSNTGELFF. The CDR3 DNA is TGTGCCAGCAGCTTTTACCCGGGATCTAACACCGGGGAGCTGTTTTTT.

V gene TRBV12-3 or TRBV12-4 combines with J gene TRBJ1-2, with a possible D match to TRBD1 (6 bases). V was shortened by 5 bases and J by 3 bases, with 10 bases between the two germline ends. CDR3 size: 13 residues. The CDR3 DNA sequence: TGTGCCAGCAGTGTTACAGGGTACTATGGCTACACCTTC. This codes for CASSVTGYYGYTF.

The chain links TRBV28 to TRBJ1-2, with a possible D match to TRBD1 (6 bases). The germline V gene has CDR1 MDHEN and CDR2 SYDVKM. The CDR3 totals 13 residues. With 11 bases removed from V and 5 bases from J, the gap between germline ends came to 18 bases. The CDR3 coding sequence is TGTGCCGAAACAAAGGGAGGGGGGTATGGCTACACCTTC. Amino acid sequence: CAETKGGGYGYTF.

CDR3 in amino acids: CASSLSQGASPLHF. The CDR3, as DNA: TGTGCCAGCAGTTTATCGCAGGGCGCTTCACCCCTCCACTTT. The chain is built from TRBV28 and TRBJ1-6, with a weak D call TRBD1 (5 bases). Germline assignment: CDR1 MDHEN and CDR2 SYDVKM. V lost 1 base and J 9 bases, leaving 10 bases between the germline ends. This CDR3 has 14 residues.

The V gene is TRBV7-9, the J gene TRBJ2-5; 8 positions match TRBD1. Germline V gene sequence: CDR1 SEHNR, CDR2 FQNEAQ (reference sequence). After removal of 6 bases from V and 5 bases from J, the junction contained 11 bases not matched to a gene. The CDR3 sequence is 15 residues long. The CDR3: CASSDRTGYGETQYF. In nucleotides, the CDR3 is TGTGCCAGCAGTGACAGGACAGGGTACGGGGAGACCCAGTACTTC.

The chain has TRBV20-1 and TRBJ2-1, with D possibly being TRBD2 (5 bases). Per the germline V gene, CDR1 is DFQATT and CDR2 is SNEGSKA (reference sequence). The V and J ends lost 3 bases and 10 bases respectively, with 7 bases between them. This CDR3 spans 10 amino acids. The CDR3: CSASREEQFF. The CDR3 nucleotides are TGCAGTGCTAGTAGGGAGGAGCAGTTCTTC.

The count of this clone is one. J is TRBJ1-6 and V is TRBV6-6; weak D call: TRBD1 (6 bases). The CDR3 contains 18 residues. The germline gives CDR1 MNHNY, CDR2 SVGAGI (reference sequence). V dropped 5 bases and J dropped 0 bases, with 17 bases sitting between them. In DNA, the CDR3 is TGTGCCAGCAGTCTCCAGGGGCCATCGAGCTCCTATAATTCACCCCTCCACTTT. It is translated as CASSLQGPSSSYNSPLHF.

This chain uses TRBV7-9 with TRBJ2-3; D gene ambiguous. The CDR3 covers 13 residues. V was trimmed by 5 bases and J by 4 bases, leaving 10 bases between them. CDR1 and CDR2 (germline): SEHNR, FQNEAQ (reference sequence). In DNA, the CDR3 is TGTGCCAGCAGCCTCCCAACGGCAGATACGCAGTATTTT. It is translated as CASSLPTADTQYF.

The V gene is TRBV29-1, the J gene TRBJ2-1; 7 positions agree with TRBD1. There are 14 residues in the CDR3. V lost 7 bases and J lost 1; bases outside the gene matches: 7. The germline CDR1 and CDR2 sequences are SQVTM and ANQGSEA. This CDR3 is CSGRQGQSYNEQFF. The DNA of the CDR3 is TGCAGCGGACGACAGGGCCAATCCTACAATGAGCAGTTCTTC.

The gene calls are TRBV28 and TRBJ2-2; D is uncertain. The CDR3 sequence is 13 residues long. Germline lookup yields CDR1 MDHEN and CDR2 SYDVKM. Trimming took off 6 bases at V and 4 bases at J, with 9 bases between the two ends. As DNA, the CDR3 is TGTGCCAGCAGACTCAGACTCACCGGGGAGCTGTTTTTT. Translating gives CASRLRLTGELFF. The full variable domain, in which reference TRBV28 and TRBJ2-2 provide the parts outside the CDR3, is DVKVTQSSRYLVKRTGEKVFLECVQDMDHENMFWYRQDPGLGLRLIYFSYDVKMKEKGDIPEGYSVSREKKERFSLILESASTNQTSMYLCASRLRLTGELFFGEGSRLTVL.

The genes are TRBV5-4 and TRBJ1-3; D gene uncertain. This CDR3 region has 15 residues. V was clipped by 0 bases and J by 5 bases, with 12 bases between them. CDR1 and CDR2 from the germline V gene are SGHNT and YYREEE (reference sequence). CDR3 coding DNA: TGTGCCAGCAGCTTGGAGATGGCAGGCCGAAACACCATATATTTT. Amino acids: CASSLEMAGRNTIYF.

This clone showed up just a few times. V and J are TRBV28 and TRBJ2-7; D is possibly TRBD1 (6 bases). The CDR3 totals 14 residues. Trimming shortened V by 3 bases and J by 1 base, and 10 bases separated the two germline ends. Germline V gene sequence: CDR1 MDHEN, CDR2 SYDVKM. The CDR3 region has the DNA TGTGCCAGCAGTTTGGGGGCTAATTCCTACGAGCAGTACTTC. Its translation: CASSLGANSYEQYF.

The rearrangement joins TRBV5-1 to TRBJ1-1; D is uncertain. CDR3 length: 14 amino acids. The V and J ends lost 4 bases and 4 bases respectively, with 14 bases between them. CDR1 SGHRS and CDR2 YFSETQ come from the germline V gene. CDR3 amino acids: CASSPGTSGTEAFF. CDR3 DNA: TGCGCCAGCAGCCCGGGAACCTCGGGCACTGAAGCTTTCTTT.

The V gene is TRBV24-1, the J gene TRBJ2-2; D gene unclear. Germline V lookup: CDR1 KGHDR, CDR2 SFDVKD. The CDR3 extends over 13 amino acids. The ends were cut back, 7 bases at V and 6 bases at J, with 11 bases in the middle. The DNA for the CDR3 is TGTGCCACCAGGAACCAGCGCGCCGGGGAGCTGTTTTTT. Translation: CATRNQRAGELFF.

This rearrangement joins TRBV30 to TRBJ1-2, with TRBD1 as a possible D gene (5 bases). Germline CDR1 is GTSNPN and CDR2 is SVGIG (reference sequence). Between the trimmed V and J ends, which lost 0 bases and 3 bases, there was a span of 11 bases. The CDR3 has 14 amino acids. DNA of the CDR3: TGTGCCTGGAGTGTGGGCAGGGAGGACTATGGCTACACCTTC. Protein product: CAWSVGREDYGYTF.

By its share, this clone is medium-sized (0.01 to 0.1%). V usage is TRBV27 and J usage is TRBJ1-1; D not certain. The CDR3 is 13 residues long. Germline CDR1 reads MNHEY; CDR2 reads SMNVEV (reference sequence). V lost 2 bases and J lost 7, with 11 bases in between. The CDR3: CASSLTPRVEAFF. As DNA, the CDR3 is TGTGCCAGCAGTTTAACCCCGCGGGTTGAAGCTTTCTTT.